The T cell receptor beta chain under discussion was sequenced for a study of T cells after yellow fever vaccination. The authors made TCR cDNA by 5'RACE template switching, adding a universal primer site and UMIs. TCRdb fed the 5' RACE reads into MiXCR, producing one record per CDR3 protein. The sample lists some 550,000 distinct CDR3 sequences; roughly 21% were seen once. Looked up from germline, CDR1 is SQVTM and CDR2 is ANQGSEA. The V end lost 0 bases, the J end lost 0 bases, and 9 bases lay between the germline ends. The CDR3 runs 14 residues. Study outcomes and limitations: Of the clonotypes, a small share occurred in both CD4 and CD8 compartments.

Concerning this clonotype itself: Its specificity is unknown.

Here the sequenced sample was PBMCs, taken 15 days after the yellow fever booster vaccination. This TCR derives from a man aged 25-40 years who received the YFV17D yellow fever vaccine. V is TRBV29-1 and J is TRBJ2-7, with a weak D call TRBD1 (5 bases). CDR3 sequence (DNA): TGCAGCGTTGAAGACACAGGCACCTCCTACGAGCAGTACTTC. Translating it yields CSVEDTGTSYEQYF.